A single T cell receptor beta chain is shown here with its context. This clone was seen only a few times. It has no known antigen specificity. Per-base quality was not reported, and no clone a single base away is much larger than it. This specimen comes from a study of early stage breast cancer tumors (dated by TCRdb to the late 2010s). With respect to the entire study: Of the roughly 15 invasive breast tumors, about a dozen were found to be estrogen receptor-positive, progesterone receptor-positive and HER2-negative. About 70% of the 12 ER+/PR+/HER2- tumors were invasive ductal carcinomas, while the other four were invasive lobular carcinomas. The average read coverage per sample was roughly 9.6-fold. A total of 2.5 million to 3 million templates, representing some 1,000,000 unique clonotypes, were detected across all samples. Overall study outcomes, separate from this receptor: Enriched TCRB sequences shared across patients were mostly commonly generated sequences, unlikely to play an important role in the tumor microenvironment. Compared with adjacent normal breast tissue, tumors had about 2.5-fold higher T cell density and higher clonality. The small cohort size prevented analysis by tumor subtype. Repertoires from blood resembled normal breast more closely than tumor, and using blood as a reference for each tissue separated tumor from normal in about 85% of the 16 patients. Chain pairing and functional markers such as CD4, CD8 and FOXP3 were missed by bulk genomic DNA sequencing of unsorted cells.

Each sample was amplified in two independent genomic DNA replicates, using 0.4 to 0.6 ug for blood and around 1.5 ug for tumor or normal breast. TCRB sequencing of genomic DNA was carried out with the ImmunoSeq Intro kit according to the manufacturer's instructions. Multiplex PCR ran around 30 cycles with proprietary primers and spike-in control sequences for absolute quantification. Single-end 150-bp reads were used to sequence an 87-bp fragment spanning the CDR3 plus the flanking V and J genes. Seven samples, with two replicates for each sample, were multiplexed per lane of an Illumina MiSeq using version 3.0 chemistry. Per the authors' processing: Raw data were processed with the vendor's proprietary pipeline, and both replicates were merged into a single result per sample. Productive rearrangements sharing the V-gene family, CDR3 amino acid sequence and J-gene segment were defined as clonotypes. Clonality was calculated as 1 minus the normalized Shannon entropy (Pielou evenness) of TCRB abundances. T cell density was estimated as total templates divided by the number of input cells, with the number of input cells inferred from the DNA input amount. Recon, run with its default parameters, was used to estimate overall repertoire diversity and clonality. Clonotypes with over 0.1% abundance in tumor and at least 32-fold higher abundance in tumor than in normal breast were defined as tumor-enriched. The table comes from immuneACCESS by way of TCRdb, which keeps in-frame sequences with V and J called. Part of the clones is missing from these tables; in studies checked, under half for an unresolved V gene and the rest for unknown reasons. The V and J calls and the clone size are those of that table, but D and trimming were determined from the DNA. The sample table lists roughly 30,000 clones, 60% to 80% of them with a count of one. The ten largest clonotypes hold 4.7% of the sample.

The study profiled bulk TCR beta-chain repertoires in matched peripheral blood, tumor and adjacent normal breast tissue taken from approximately 15 patients with early-stage breast cancer. Before surgery, roughly 5-11 mL of whole blood was collected into EDTA tubes and then processed within 2 hours. Ficoll-Paque centrifugation in SepMate-50 tubes was used to isolate peripheral blood mononuclear cells. PBMCs were cryopreserved in roughly 90% FBS with about 10% DMSO in aliquots of roughly 1.8 to 4 million cells and stored in liquid nitrogen. The Qiagen AllPrep DNA/RNA Mini kit was used to extract genomic DNA. As encoded in the germline V gene, CDR1 is SGHNT while CDR2 is YENEEA. V and J lose 3 bases and 0 bases, and a span of 5 bases separates them. The CDR3 spans 13 residues, from the cysteine through the phenylalanine. Of the read, only the CDR3 DNA is kept; its 39 bases are in frame from base 1.

Sequencing was carried out using blood. This sequence uses TRBV11-3 and TRBJ1-1; TRBD1 could be the D gene, as 5 bases match. The sequence came from a person between 35 and 49 years old with breast cancer. In nucleotide form, the sequence is TGTGCCAGCAGCTTCAGGGTGAACACTGAAGCTTTCTTT. It translates as CASSFRVNTEAFF.